One sample yielded the 22 T cell receptor beta chains listed below, sequenced in a study of T cells after yellow fever vaccination. TCRdb processed the 5' RACE reads anew with MiXCR; each CDR3 protein has one entry. The data show 180,000 or so distinct CDR3 sequences, roughly 9.6% seen once. The sequences come from CD8+ T cells sorted from PBMCs, collected 15 days after the yellow fever booster vaccination. Receptor source: a man younger than 35 who received the YFV17D yellow fever vaccine.

This clonotype was counted a few times. V usage is TRBV6-5 and J usage is TRBJ2-5; no definite D call. Trimming removed 0 bases from V and 5 bases from J, with 10 bases in between. Per the germline V gene, CDR1 is MNHEY and CDR2 is SVGAGI. CDR3 size: 14 residues. CDR3 nucleotides: TGTGCCAGCAGTTACTCTTCCAGTCTCGAGACCCAGTACTTC. As protein: CASSYSSSLETQYF.

This clonotype turned up a few times. The chain links TRBV7-2 to TRBJ1-1; D is perhaps TRBD1 (5 bases). The V gene's germline CDR1 is SGHTA and CDR2 FQGNSA. The CDR3 is made up of 13 amino acids. V was cut by 3 bases and J by 13 bases, with 18 bases left in between. The CDR3 region has the DNA TGTGCCAGCAGCTTCCCGGGGCCCTCTGGGGGTTTCTTT. Amino acids: CASSFPGPSGGFF.

This clonotype has only a few counts. The genes are TRBV6-5 and TRBJ2-2; no clear D. Germline values: CDR1 MNHEY, CDR2 SVGAGI. Trimming removed 4 bases from V and 5 bases from J, with 14 bases in between. This CDR3 region has 15 residues. The CDR3 region has the DNA TGTGCCAGCAGTTTGGGCTTAGGGTATACCGGGGAGCTGTTTTTT. Its translation is CASSLGLGYTGELFF.

This chain links TRBV12-3 or TRBV12-4 with TRBJ2-3; a possible D gene is TRBD1 (5 bases). Trimming took 1 base from V and 2 from J, leaving 7 bases between them. CDR3 length: 14 amino acids. The CDR3 here is CASSLGQFTDTQYF. CDR3 in DNA: TGTGCCAGCAGTTTAGGACAGTTCACAGATACGCAGTATTTT.

The chain couples TRBV4-1 to TRBJ2-5, with 9 bases matching TRBD2. This CDR3 is built from 15 residues. Germline V gives CDR1 MGHRA, CDR2 YSYEKL. Germline trimming cut 4 bases from V and 5 bases from J; bases unmatched to any gene: 8. CDR3 protein: CASSLLGGGEETQYF. The CDR3 DNA is TGCGCCAGCAGCCTCTTGGGCGGGGGGGAGGAGACCCAGTACTTC.

This clonotype was recorded many times. The chain joins TRBV5-1 to TRBJ1-1; 12 positions match TRBD1. This CDR3 spans 16 amino acids. Germline CDR1 and CDR2: SGHRS and YFSETQ. V lost 7 bases and J lost 4; bases outside the gene matches: 11. This CDR3 reads CASRTGTGGEGTEAFF. CDR3 DNA sequence: TGCGCCAGCCGTACCGGGACAGGGGGCGAGGGCACTGAAGCTTTCTTT.

This clonotype appeared a few times. V and J are TRBV25-1 and TRBJ2-1; unclear D gene. V dropped 6 bases and J dropped 6 bases, with 12 bases sitting between them. The CDR3 runs 13 residues. Germline V lookup: CDR1 MGHDK, CDR2 SYGVNS. The CDR3 is CASSPGLVNEQFF. CDR3 nucleotide sequence: TGTGCCAGCAGCCCCGGCTTAGTCAATGAGCAGTTCTTC. Full variable domain (missing parts from reference TRBV25-1 and TRBJ2-1): EADIYQTPRYLVIGTGKKITLECSQTMGHDKMYWYQQDPGMELHLIHYSYGVNSTEKGDLSSESTVSRIRTEHFPLTLESARPSHTSQYLCASSPGLVNEQFFGPGTRLTVL.

In this sample, this clonotype turned up a few times. J is TRBJ1-5 and V is TRBV27; TRBD1 is a possible D gene (6 bases). Looked up from germline, CDR1 is MNHEY and CDR2 is SMNVEV (reference sequence). This CDR3 spans 14 amino acids. V was pared by 4 bases and J by 7 bases, with 14 bases between. DNA for the CDR3: TGTGCCAGCAGTTGGGGGGGCCTCGGGCAGCCCCAGCATTTT. Residues: CASSWGGLGQPQHF.

The CDR3, as DNA: TGCGCCAGCAGCCAAGATTGGGACAGTTACAATGAGCAGTTCTTC. Translated: CASSQDWDSYNEQFF. The rearrangement uses TRBV4-1 and TRBJ2-1, with TRBD1 matching over 7 bases. V shed 0 bases, J shed 4 bases, and the junction held 3 bases outside the gene matches. This CDR3 region has 15 residues. Looked up from germline, CDR1 is MGHRA and CDR2 is YSYEKL.

The table lists this clonotype with many counts. The J gene is TRBJ1-2, the V gene TRBV7-9; D unresolved. Germline V gene data show CDR1 as SEHNR and CDR2 as FQNEAQ (reference sequence). The V and J ends lost 5 bases and 8 bases respectively, with 15 bases between them. This CDR3 is built from 13 residues. The CDR3 sequence is CASSVSGLEGYTF. The CDR3 DNA reads TGTGCCAGCAGCGTATCGGGCCTGGAGGGCTACACCTTC.

The chain is built from TRBV6-2 or TRBV6-3 and TRBJ2-2; TRBD2 matches at 9 bases. V was pared by 2 bases and J by 2 bases, with 9 bases of the junction left unmatched. CDR3 size: 18 residues. Germline assignment: CDR1 MNHEY and CDR2 SVGEGT. The CDR3 DNA is TGTGCCAGCAGTTACAGCCTAGCGGGGAGGTTAAACACCGGGGAGCTGTTTTTT. This translates into CASSYSLAGRLNTGELFF.

The CDR3 DNA reads TGTGCCAGCGCCCAGGGGGGCACCACAGGCGAGCCGCAGTACGTC. Translated, it gives CASAQGGTTGEPQYV. This chain connects TRBV7-9 to TRBJ2-7; D may be TRBD1 (7 bases). CDR1 and CDR2 from the germline V gene are SEHNR and FQNEAQ (reference sequence). V was shortened by 8 bases and J by 9 bases, with 26 bases between the two germline ends. The CDR3 length is 15 residues.

This clonotype was seen a handful of times. The chain joins TRBV7-6 to TRBJ1-1; D call uncertain. This CDR3 region has 12 residues. V was cut by 5 bases and J by 3 bases, with 7 bases left in between. Germline values: CDR1 SGHVS, CDR2 FNYEAQ. CDR3 loop: CASSPLDTEAFF. CDR3 bases: TGTGCCAGCAGCCCCCTAGACACTGAAGCTTTCTTT.

This clonotype was detected only a few times. At one of its ends the junction is not consistent with the germline gene, which may arise from a read error. The CDR3 reads CASSTGAIIGF. CDR3 in DNA: TGTGCCAGCAGTACAGGGGCAATTATCGGGTTT. V usage is TRBV12-3 or TRBV12-4 and J usage is TRBJ1-3; the match to TRBD1 covers 7 bases. The CDR3 consists of 11 residues.

The table lists this clonotype with a few counts. The chain recombines TRBV29-1 with TRBJ2-1, with D possibly matching TRBD2 (6 bases). Trimming shortened V by 0 bases and J by 6 bases, and 15 bases separated the two germline ends. Germline V CDR1 and CDR2: SQVTM, ANQGSEA. The CDR3 length is 15 residues. CDR3 DNA sequence: TGCAGCGTTGAAGATCTCGGGGGTGCGGCCAATGAGCAGTTCTTC. Encoded protein: CSVEDLGGAANEQFF.

This clonotype appeared a few times. The rearrangement joins TRBV13 to TRBJ1-2; 10 bases agree with TRBD1. The ends lost 5 bases at V and 6 bases at J; junction bases unmatched: 6. The CDR3 sequence is 14 residues long. CDR1 and CDR2 (germline): PRHDT, FYEKMQ (reference sequence). CDR3 residues: CASSTGTGADGYTF. In DNA, the CDR3 is TGTGCCAGCAGCACAGGGACAGGGGCAGATGGCTACACCTTC.

This clonotype was seen more than once but under ten times. The rearrangement joins TRBV3-1 to TRBJ2-1; TRBD2 is a possible D gene (6 bases). The germline V and J ends were trimmed by 1 base and 13 bases, with 8 bases remaining between them. Germline CDR1 LGHDT, CDR2 YNNKEL (reference sequence). This CDR3 comprises 11 residues. The CDR3 loop reads CASSQAGGQFF. The CDR3 bases are TGTGCCAGCAGCCAAGCCGGGGGACAGTTCTTC.

This clonotype has a handful of counts. The chain carries TRBV5-1 and TRBJ2-6; TRBD1 aligns across 9 bases. The germline V gene encodes CDR1 SGHRS and CDR2 YFSETQ. After removal of 2 bases from V and 0 bases from J, the junction contained 15 bases not matched to a gene. There are 21 residues in the CDR3. This chain's CDR3 is CASSFPGQGNPSLSGANVLTF. The CDR3 DNA reads as TGCGCCAGCAGCTTTCCGGGACAGGGTAACCCCTCCCTCTCTGGGGCCAACGTCCTGACTTTC.

This clonotype was counted only a few times. This sequence joins TRBV7-3 and TRBJ2-1; TRBD2 might be the D (5 bases). The CDR3 length is 14 residues. Germline V lookup: CDR1 SGHTA, CDR2 FQGTGA. The V and J ends lost 5 bases and 10 bases respectively, with 18 bases between them. The CDR3 protein is CASSRYAGESEQFF. The CDR3 coding sequence is TGTGCCAGCAGCAGATACGCGGGCGAGTCGGAGCAGTTCTTC.

This clonotype was detected ten times or more. This rearrangement joins TRBV5-1 to TRBJ1-1; a weak D match, TRBD1 (5 bases). The germline V and J ends were trimmed by 0 bases and 8 bases, with 14 bases remaining between them. The germline CDR1 and CDR2 sequences are SGHRS and YFSETQ. This CDR3 spans 14 amino acids. Here the CDR3 DNA reads TGCGCCAGCAGCTTGGAATGGGGCTCTCCCGAAGCTTTCTTT. Translation: CASSLEWGSPEAFF.

This chain uses TRBV12-3 or TRBV12-4 with TRBJ2-5, with 7 bases aligning to TRBD1. The CDR3 length is 15 residues. The ends lost 7 bases at V and 5 bases at J; junction bases unmatched: 13. The CDR3 DNA sequence: TGTGCCAGCACCTCCTTACAGGGGCTGTTGGAGACCCAGTACTTC. It specifies CASTSLQGLLETQYF.

CDR3 amino acids: CAIGDRAINTEAFF. The CDR3 coding sequence is TGTGCCATCGGGGACAGGGCGATCAACACTGAAGCTTTCTTT. The chain carries TRBV10-3 and TRBJ1-1; 9 nucleotides agree with TRBD1. J gave up 2 bases and V 8 bases, and 6 bases lay outside the gene matches. This CDR3 spans 14 amino acids. Germline loops: CDR1 ENHRY, CDR2 SYGVKD.